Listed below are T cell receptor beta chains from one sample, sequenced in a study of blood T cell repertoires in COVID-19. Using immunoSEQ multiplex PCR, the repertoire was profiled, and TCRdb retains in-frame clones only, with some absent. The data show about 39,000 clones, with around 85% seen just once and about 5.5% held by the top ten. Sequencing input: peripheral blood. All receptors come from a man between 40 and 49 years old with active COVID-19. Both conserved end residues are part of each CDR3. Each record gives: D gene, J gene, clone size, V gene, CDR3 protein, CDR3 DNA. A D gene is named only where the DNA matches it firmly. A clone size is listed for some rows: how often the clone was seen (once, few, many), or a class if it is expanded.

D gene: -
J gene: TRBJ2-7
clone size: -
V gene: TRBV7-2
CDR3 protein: CASRSGVGSEQYF
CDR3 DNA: TGTGCCAGCAGATCCGGGGTGGGGAGTGAGCAGTACTTC

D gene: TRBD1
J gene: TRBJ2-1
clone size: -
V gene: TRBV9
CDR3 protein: CASSETGTYNEQFF
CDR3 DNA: TGTGCCAGCAGCGAGACAGGGACATACAATGAGCAGTTCTTC

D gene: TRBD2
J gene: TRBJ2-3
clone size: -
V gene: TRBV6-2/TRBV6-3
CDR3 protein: CASSPLAGATDTQYF
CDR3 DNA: TGTGCCAGCAGTCCCCTAGCGGGGGCCACAGATACGCAGTATTTT

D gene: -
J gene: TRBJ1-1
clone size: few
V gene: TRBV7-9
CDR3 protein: CATSWDGTGAEAFF
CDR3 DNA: TGTGCCACCTCTTGGGACGGGACTGGGGCTGAAGCTTTCTTT

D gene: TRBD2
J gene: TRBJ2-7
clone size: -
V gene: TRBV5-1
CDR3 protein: CASSLGGIGGSKGNYEQYF
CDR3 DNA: TGCGCCAGCAGCTTGGGAGGTATTGGCGGGAGTAAGGGGAACTACGAGCAGTACTTC

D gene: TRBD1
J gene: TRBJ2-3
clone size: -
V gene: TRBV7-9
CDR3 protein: CASSLKGAADTQYF
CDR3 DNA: TGTGCCAGCAGCTTAAAGGGGGCGGCGGATACGCAGTATTTT

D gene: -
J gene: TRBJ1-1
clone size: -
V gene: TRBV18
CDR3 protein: CASSPPVSGLEAFF
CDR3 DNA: TGTGCCAGCTCACCACCGGTCTCAGGACTAGAAGCTTTCTTT

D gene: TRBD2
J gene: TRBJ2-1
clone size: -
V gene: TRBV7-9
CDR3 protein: CASSQGSRGLDYEQFF
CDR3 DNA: TGTGCCAGCAGCCAAGGGAGCCGCGGACTAGACTATGAGCAGTTCTTC

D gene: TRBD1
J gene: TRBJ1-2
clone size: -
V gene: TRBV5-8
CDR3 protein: CASRVTGTYGYTF
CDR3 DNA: TGTGCCAGCAGAGTGACAGGGACCTATGGCTACACCTTC

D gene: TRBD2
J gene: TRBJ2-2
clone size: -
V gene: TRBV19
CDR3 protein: CASSILLAGSGELFF
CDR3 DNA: TGTGCCAGTAGTATTTTACTAGCGGGATCCGGGGAGCTGTTTTTT

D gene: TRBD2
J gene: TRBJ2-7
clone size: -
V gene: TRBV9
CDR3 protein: CASSVSSGGATYEQYF
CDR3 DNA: TGTGCCAGCAGCGTAAGCTCCGGGGGGGCCACCTACGAGCAGTACTTC

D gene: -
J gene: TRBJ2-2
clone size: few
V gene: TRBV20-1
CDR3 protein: CSASGAGELFF
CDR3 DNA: TGCAGTGCTAGTGGAGCCGGGGAGCTGTTTTTT

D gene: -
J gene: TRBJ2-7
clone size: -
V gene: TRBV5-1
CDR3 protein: CASSLVGRSGLLSYEQYF
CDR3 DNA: TGCGCCAGCAGCTTGGTAGGTCGGTCAGGACTCCTCTCCTACGAGCAGTACTTC

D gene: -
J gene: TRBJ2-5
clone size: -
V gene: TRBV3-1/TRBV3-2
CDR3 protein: CASSWSSGSRHF
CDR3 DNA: TGTGCCAGCAGCTGGTCCAGCGGCTCTCGCCACTTC

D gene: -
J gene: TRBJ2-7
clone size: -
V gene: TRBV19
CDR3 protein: CASSIKHIGAEQYF
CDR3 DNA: TGTGCCAGTAGTATAAAACACATAGGGGCCGAGCAGTACTTC

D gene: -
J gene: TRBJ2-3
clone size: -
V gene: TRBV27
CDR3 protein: CATRGTATDTQYF
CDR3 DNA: TGTGCCACCCGGGGGACAGCCACAGATACGCAGTATTTT

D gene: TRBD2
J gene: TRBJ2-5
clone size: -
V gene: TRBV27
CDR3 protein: CASRRNGASGGETQYF
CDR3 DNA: TGTGCCAGCAGACGTAATGGCGCCAGCGGGGGAGAGACCCAGTACTTC

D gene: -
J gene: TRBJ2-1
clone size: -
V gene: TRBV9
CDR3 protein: CASSVAQAGNEQFF
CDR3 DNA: TGTGCCAGCAGCGTAGCCCAAGCGGGCAATGAGCAGTTCTTC

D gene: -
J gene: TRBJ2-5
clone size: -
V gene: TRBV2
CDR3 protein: CASNGHNQETQYF
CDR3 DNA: TGTGCCAGCAACGGACACAACCAAGAGACCCAGTACTTC

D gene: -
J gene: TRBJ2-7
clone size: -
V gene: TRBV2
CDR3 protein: CASMVGRGYEQYF
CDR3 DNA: TGTGCCAGCATGGTTGGCAGGGGCTACGAGCAGTACTTC

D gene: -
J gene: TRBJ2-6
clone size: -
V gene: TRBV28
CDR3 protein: CASSFSSSGANVLTF
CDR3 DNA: TGTGCCAGCAGTTTTAGTAGCTCTGGGGCCAACGTCCTGACTTTC

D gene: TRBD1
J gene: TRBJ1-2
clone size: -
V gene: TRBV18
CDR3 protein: CASSPPGQGAYYGYTF
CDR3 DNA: TGTGCCAGCTCACCACCGGGACAGGGGGCATACTATGGCTACACCTTC

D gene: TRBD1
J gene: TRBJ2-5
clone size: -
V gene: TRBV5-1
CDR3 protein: CASSNRQGQETQYF
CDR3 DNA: TGCGCCAGCAGCAACCGACAGGGACAAGAGACCCAGTACTTC

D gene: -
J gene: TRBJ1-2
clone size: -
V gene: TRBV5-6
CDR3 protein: CASSLLNYGYTF
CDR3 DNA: TGTGCCAGCAGCTTGTTAAACTATGGCTACACCTTC

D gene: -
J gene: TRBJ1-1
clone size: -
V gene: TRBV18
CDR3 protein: CASSPNPSGTEAFF
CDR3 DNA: TGTGCCAGCTCACCAAACCCTAGTGGCACTGAAGCTTTCTTT

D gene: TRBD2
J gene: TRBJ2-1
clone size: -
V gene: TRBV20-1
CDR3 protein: CSASSGYSYNEQFF
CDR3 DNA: TGCAGTGCTAGTAGCGGGTACTCCTACAATGAGCAGTTCTTC

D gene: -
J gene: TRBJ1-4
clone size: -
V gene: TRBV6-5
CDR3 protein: CASSYGPGRREKLFF
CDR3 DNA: TGTGCCAGCAGTTACGGCCCAGGGAGGCGTGAAAAACTGTTTTTT

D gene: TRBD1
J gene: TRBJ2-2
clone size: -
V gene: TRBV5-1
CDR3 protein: CASSPNSRDRGIGELFF
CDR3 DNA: TGCGCCAGCAGCCCTAACAGCCGGGACAGGGGTATAGGGGAGCTGTTTTTT

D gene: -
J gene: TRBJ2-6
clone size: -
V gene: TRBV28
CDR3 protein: CASSLRGTGANVLTF
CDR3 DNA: TGTGCCAGCAGTTTACGAGGGACTGGGGCCAACGTCCTGACTTTC

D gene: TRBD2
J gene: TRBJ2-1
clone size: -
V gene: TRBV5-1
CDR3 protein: CASWPSGLAGGASYNEQFF
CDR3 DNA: TGCGCCAGCTGGCCTTCGGGACTAGCGGGAGGGGCCTCCTACAATGAGCAGTTCTTC

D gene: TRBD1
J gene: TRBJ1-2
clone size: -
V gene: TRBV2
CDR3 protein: CASSTDRDITKPRLRGYTF
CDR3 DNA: TGTGCCAGCAGCACTGACAGGGATATTACTAAACCCAGGCTTAGAGGCTACACCTTC

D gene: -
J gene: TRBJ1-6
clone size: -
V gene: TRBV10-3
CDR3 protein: CAISGHTGGNSPLHF
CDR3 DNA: TGTGCCATCAGTGGCCATACGGGGGGGAATTCACCCCTCCACTTT

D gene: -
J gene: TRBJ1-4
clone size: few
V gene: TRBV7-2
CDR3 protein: CASRGPRELLNEKLFF
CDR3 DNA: TGTGCCAGCAGGGGACCCCGGGAGCTCCTTAATGAAAAACTGTTTTTT

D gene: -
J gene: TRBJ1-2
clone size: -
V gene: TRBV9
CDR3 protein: CASSVGSGVNYGYTF
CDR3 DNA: TGTGCCAGCAGCGTAGGTTCGGGGGTTAACTATGGCTACACCTTC

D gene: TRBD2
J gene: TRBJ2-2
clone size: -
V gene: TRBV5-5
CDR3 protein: CASSLGLAGVNTGELFF
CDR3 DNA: TGTGCCAGCAGCTTGGGGCTAGCGGGCGTGAACACCGGGGAGCTGTTTTTT